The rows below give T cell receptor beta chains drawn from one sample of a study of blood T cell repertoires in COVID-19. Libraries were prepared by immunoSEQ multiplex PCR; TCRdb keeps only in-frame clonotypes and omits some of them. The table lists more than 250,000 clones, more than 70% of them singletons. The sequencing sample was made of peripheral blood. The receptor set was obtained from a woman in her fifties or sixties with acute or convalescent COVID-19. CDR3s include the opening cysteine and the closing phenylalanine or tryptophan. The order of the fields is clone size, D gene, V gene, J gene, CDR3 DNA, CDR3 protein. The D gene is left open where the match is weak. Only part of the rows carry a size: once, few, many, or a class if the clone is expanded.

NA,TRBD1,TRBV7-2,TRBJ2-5,TGTGCCAGCAGCTTACAGACAGGGGAGGAGACCCAGTACTTC,CASSLQTGEETQYF
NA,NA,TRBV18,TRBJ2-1,TGTGCCAGCTCACCACTTGTAGACTACAATGAGCAGTTCTTC,CASSPLVDYNEQFF
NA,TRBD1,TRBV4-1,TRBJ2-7,TGCGCCAGCAGCCAAGAAGGACAGGGGTACTACGAGCAGTACTTC,CASSQEGQGYYEQYF
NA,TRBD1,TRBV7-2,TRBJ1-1,TGTGCCAGCAGCTTAGTCAGGGGGTTCGACACTGAAGCTTTCTTT,CASSLVRGFDTEAFF
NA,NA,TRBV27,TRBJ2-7,TGTGCCAGCGGTTCAGGACTTCACTACGAGCAGTACTTC,CASGSGLHYEQYF
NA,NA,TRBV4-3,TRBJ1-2,TGCGCCAGCAGCCAAGATCCGGGGGGGACGGGTTTTTATGGCTACACCTTC,CASSQDPGGTGFYGYTF
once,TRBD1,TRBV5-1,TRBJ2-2,TGCGCCAGCAGCAAGGACAGGGGAAATACCGGGGAGCTGTTTTTT,CASSKDRGNTGELFF
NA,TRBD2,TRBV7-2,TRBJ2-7,TGTGCCAGCAGCTCGGGGCTAGCGGGAGCCTACGAGCAGTACTTC,CASSSGLAGAYEQYF
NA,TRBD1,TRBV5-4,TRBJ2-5,TGTGCCAGCAGCCAGGACAGGGGAAAGACCCAGTACTTC,CASSQDRGKTQYF
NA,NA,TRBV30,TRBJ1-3,TGTGCCTGGAGTGCGGCCCGGACTGACTCTGGAAACACCATATATTTT,CAWSAARTDSGNTIYF
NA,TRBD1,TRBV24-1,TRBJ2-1,TGTGCCACCAGTGACCCCGGGACAGGGGGCAATGAGCAGTTCTTC,CATSDPGTGGNEQFF
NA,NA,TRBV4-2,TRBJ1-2,TGTGCCAGCAGCCAAGCCCTTAGGACAGACCTCTATGGCTACACCTTC,CASSQALRTDLYGYTF
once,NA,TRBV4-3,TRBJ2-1,TGCGCCAGCAGCCAAGACCCCGGTGGGGGGTCGTTCAATGAGCAGTTCTTC,CASSQDPGGGSFNEQFF
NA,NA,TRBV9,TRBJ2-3,TGTGCCAGCAGCGACCTAGCGAGCACAGATACGCAGTATTTT,CASSDLASTDTQYF
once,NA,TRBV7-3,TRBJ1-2,TGTGCCAGCAACACCGTGACAGACTTTTCCTATGGCTACACCTTC,CASNTVTDFSYGYTF
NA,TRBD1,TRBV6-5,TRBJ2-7,TGTGCCAGCAGTTACCGACAGGGGAGTTGGAACGAGCAGTACTTC,CASSYRQGSWNEQYF
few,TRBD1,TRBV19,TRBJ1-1,TGTGCCAGTAGTCCCGGACAGGGGGCGAGTTGGGCCACTGAAGCTTTCTTT,CASSPGQGASWATEAFF
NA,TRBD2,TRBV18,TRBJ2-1,TGTGCCAGCTCTCTACTCCCGGGACTAGGAGTATACAATGAGCAGTTCTTC,CASSLLPGLGVYNEQFF
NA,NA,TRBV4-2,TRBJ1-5,TGTGCCAGCAGCCAGGGAGCCGGGTGGGCAATGTCCCAGCATTTT,CASSQGAGWAMSQHF
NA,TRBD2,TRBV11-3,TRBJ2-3,TGTGCCAGCAGCTCAACCCGACTAGCGGGGAACACAGATACGCAGTATTTT,CASSSTRLAGNTDTQYF
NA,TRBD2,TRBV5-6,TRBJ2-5,TGTGCCAGCAGCTTGGGGCTAGCGGGGCAAGAGACCCAGTACTTC,CASSLGLAGQETQYF
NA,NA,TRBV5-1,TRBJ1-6,TGCGCCAGCAGCCCCACCCCCTCAGGGGCCAATTCACCCCTCCACTTT,CASSPTPSGANSPLHF
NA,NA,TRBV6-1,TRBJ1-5,TGTGCCAGCAGTGAAGTGATTAGGGGATATCAGCCCCAGCATTTT,CASSEVIRGYQPQHF
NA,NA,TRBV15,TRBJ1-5,TGTGCCACCAGCACCGTCTCGAGCAATCAGCCCCAGCATTTT,CATSTVSSNQPQHF
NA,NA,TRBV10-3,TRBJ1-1,TGTGCCATCAGTGAGTTAGGGGGGAACACTGAAGCTTTCTTT,CAISELGGNTEAFF
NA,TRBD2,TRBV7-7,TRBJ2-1,TGTGCCAGCAGCCCTCCCGGGGGGGAGGGCGGTGAGCAGTTCTTC,CASSPPGGEGGEQFF
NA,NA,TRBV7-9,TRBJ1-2,TGTGCCAGCAGCCCAGACCCGAGAGGTGGCTACACCTTC,CASSPDPRGGYTF
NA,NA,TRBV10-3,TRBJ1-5,TGTGCCATCAGTGTCGGGGGTTCGGGTCAGCCCCAGCATTTT,CAISVGGSGQPQHF
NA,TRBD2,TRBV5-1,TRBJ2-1,TGCGCCAGCAGCTTGGGTGCTAGCGGGAGGGCCCACAATGAGCAGTTCTTC,CASSLGASGRAHNEQFF
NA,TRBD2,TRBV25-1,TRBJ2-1,TGTGCCAGCAGTGAGGCGGGGGAGTACAATGAGCAGTTCTTC,CASSEAGEYNEQFF
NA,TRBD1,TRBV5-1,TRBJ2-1,TGCGCCACCAAAACAGGGGGCGGGTACAATGAGCAGTTCTTC,CATKTGGGYNEQFF
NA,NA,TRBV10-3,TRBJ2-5,TGTGCCATCAGTGAGCGGAGGGGGCAACAAGAGACCCAGTACTTC,CAISERRGQQETQYF
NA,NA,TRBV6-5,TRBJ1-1,TGTGCCAGCCCCCCGGGACTTGTGAACACTGAAGCTTTCTTT,CASPPGLVNTEAFF
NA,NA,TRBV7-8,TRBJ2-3,TGTGCCAGCAGCTTAGAGGCAGGGATAACAGATACGCAGTATTTT,CASSLEAGITDTQYF
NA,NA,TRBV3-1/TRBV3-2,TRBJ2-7,TGTGCCAGCAGCCAATTGTCCACAACCTACGAGCAGTACTTC,CASSQLSTTYEQYF
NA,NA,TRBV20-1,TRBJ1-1,TGCAGTGCTAGAGAGGAGAGTGCTTTCTTT,CSAREESAFF
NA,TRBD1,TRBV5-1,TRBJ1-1,TGCGCCAGCAGCTACGGGACAGCCATTAACACTGAAGCTTTCTTT,CASSYGTAINTEAFF
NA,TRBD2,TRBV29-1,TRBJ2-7,TGCAGCGTTGAAGGGGCCTCCCGCGGGGGGATTAGAAGGGAGCAGTACTTC,CSVEGASRGGIRREQYF
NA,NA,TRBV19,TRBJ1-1,TGTGCCAGTACGGACAATTGGAAGAACACTGAAGCTTTCTTT,CASTDNWKNTEAFF
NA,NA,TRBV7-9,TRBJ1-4,TGTGCCAGCAGCTGGGAGTGGGATGAAAAACTGTTTTTT,CASSWEWDEKLFF
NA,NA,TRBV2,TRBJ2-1,TGTGCCAGCCGGGACACTTTGCTGAATGAGCAGTTCTTC,CASRDTLLNEQFF
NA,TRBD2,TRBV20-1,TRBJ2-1,TGCAGTGCTAGTCCCCCCCCTAGCGGGCCCTACAATGAGCAGTTCTTC,CSASPPPSGPYNEQFF
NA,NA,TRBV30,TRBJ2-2,TGTGCCTGGAAGCTAGCACCGAACACCGGGGAGCTGTTTTTT,CAWKLAPNTGELFF
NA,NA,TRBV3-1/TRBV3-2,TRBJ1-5,TGTGCCAGCAGCCCCGGCAATCAGCCCCAGCATTTT,CASSPGNQPQHF